This T cell receptor (beta chain) was documented in a study of immune evolution from preneoplasia to lung adenocarcinoma. The germline V gene encodes CDR1 MNHEY and CDR2 SMNVEV (reference sequence). The CDR3 covers 14 residues. The ends were cut back, 6 bases at V and 0 bases at J, with 9 bases in the middle. Points from the study as a whole: Clonality was highest in normal lung, lower in later-stage lesions apparently.

TCRdb keeps only in-frame clones here, not all; method: immunoSEQ multiplex PCR. The sample holds 6,000 to 8,000 clones; around 80% are singletons and the top ten take 5.5% to 7.5%. Remarks on this clone: Its antigen is as yet unknown.

V and J are TRBV27 and TRBJ1-5; no clear D gene. The sequenced material came from FFPE minimally invasive lung adenocarcinoma tissue. This clonotype was sampled from a person between 50 and 69 years old with lung adenocarcinoma. CDR3 loop: CASRRLNSNQPQHF. The CDR3 coding sequence is TGTGCCAGCAGAAGACTCAATAGCAATCAGCCCCAGCATTTT.